This T cell receptor beta chain was sequenced for a study of vaccination and CD4 T cells after COVID-19. Scientists ran DNA taken from cultured CD4+ T cells through the Oncomine TCR Beta short-read assay for sequencing. Genomic DNA was drawn out of CD4+ T cells grown in culture. MiXCR, applied by TCRdb to the PCR reads, yields one record per CDR3 protein. The sample shows around 17,000 distinct CDR3 sequences, 70% of them seen only once. V shed 7 bases, J shed 5 bases, and the junction held 10 bases outside the gene matches. Germline CDR1 is LNHDA and CDR2 is SQIVND (reference sequence). The CDR3 is made up of 16 amino acids. As regards this clonotype: The antigen is not known.

Treatment noted: roughly 10-day PBMC culture with coronavirus spike peptide pools or control peptides (ViraFEST assay). The sample consisted of CD4+ T cells from blood, cultured in vitro. The V call is TRBV19, the J call TRBJ1-5, with 11 bases aligning to TRBD1. The receptor was derived from a human donor who had recovered from COVID-19. CDR3 loop: CASTPVGTGGDQPQHF. The CDR3, as DNA: TGTGCCAGTACCCCAGTCGGGACAGGGGGGGATCAGCCCCAGCATTTT.